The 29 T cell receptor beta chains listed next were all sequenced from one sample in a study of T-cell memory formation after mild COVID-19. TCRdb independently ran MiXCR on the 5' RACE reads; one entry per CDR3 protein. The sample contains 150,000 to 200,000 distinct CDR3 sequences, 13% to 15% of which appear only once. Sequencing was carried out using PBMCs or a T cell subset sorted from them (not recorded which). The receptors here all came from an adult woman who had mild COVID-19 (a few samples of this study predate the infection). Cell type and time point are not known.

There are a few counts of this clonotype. CDR3 in DNA: TGTGCCAGCAGCCTCAGGGATATTAACGTTATGAACACTGAAGCTTTCTTT. Its protein product is CASSLRDINVMNTEAFF. The chain joins TRBV7-8 to TRBJ1-1, with a tentative D call TRBD1 (5 bases). The CDR3 has 17 residues. From germline, CDR1 is SGHVS and CDR2 FQNEAQ. Trimming removed 5 bases from V and 0 bases from J, with 19 bases in between.

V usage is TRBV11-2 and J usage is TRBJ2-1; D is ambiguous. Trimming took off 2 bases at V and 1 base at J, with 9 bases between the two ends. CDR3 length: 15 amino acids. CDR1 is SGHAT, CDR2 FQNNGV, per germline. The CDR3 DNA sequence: TGTGCCAGCAGCTTAATACCTGAATCCTACAATGAGCAGTTCTTC. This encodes CASSLIPESYNEQFF. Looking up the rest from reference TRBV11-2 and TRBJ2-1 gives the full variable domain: EAGVAQSPRYKIIEKRQSVAFWCNPISGHATLYWYQQILGQGPKLLIQFQNNGVVDDSQLPKDRFSAERLKGVDSTLKIQPAKLEDSAVYLCASSLIPESYNEQFFGPGTRLTVL.

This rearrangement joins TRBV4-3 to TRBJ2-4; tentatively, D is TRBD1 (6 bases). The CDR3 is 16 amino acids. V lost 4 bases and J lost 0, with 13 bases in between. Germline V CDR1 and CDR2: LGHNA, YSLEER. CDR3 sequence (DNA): TGCGCCAGCAGCCCAAACAGGGCCCTAGCCAAAAACATTCAGTACTTC. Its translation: CASSPNRALAKNIQYF.

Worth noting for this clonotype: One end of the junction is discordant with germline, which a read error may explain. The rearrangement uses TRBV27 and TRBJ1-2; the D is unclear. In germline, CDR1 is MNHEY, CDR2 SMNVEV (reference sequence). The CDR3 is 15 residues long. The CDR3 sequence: CASSLHSVSSYGYTF. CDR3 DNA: TGTGCCAGCAGTTTACACTCAGTTAGCAGCTATGGCTATACCTTC.

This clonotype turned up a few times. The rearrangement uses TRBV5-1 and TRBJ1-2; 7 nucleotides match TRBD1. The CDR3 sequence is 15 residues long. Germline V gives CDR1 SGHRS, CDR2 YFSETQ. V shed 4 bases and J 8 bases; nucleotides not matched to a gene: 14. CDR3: CASSPPGQPSRGYTF. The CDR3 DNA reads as TGCGCCAGCAGCCCCCCGGGACAGCCATCTAGAGGCTACACCTTC. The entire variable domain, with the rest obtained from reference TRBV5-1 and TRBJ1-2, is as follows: KAGVTQTPRYLIKTRGQQVTLSCSPISGHRSVSWYQQTPGQGLQFLFEYFSETQRNKGNFPGRFSGRQFSNSRSEMNVSTLELGDSALYLCASSPPGQPSRGYTFGSGTRLTVV.

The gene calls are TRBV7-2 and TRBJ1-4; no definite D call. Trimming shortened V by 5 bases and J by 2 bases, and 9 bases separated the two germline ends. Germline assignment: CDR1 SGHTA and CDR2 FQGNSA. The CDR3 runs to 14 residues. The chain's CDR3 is CASSPVGTNEKLFF. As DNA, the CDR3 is TGTGCCAGCAGCCCAGTGGGGACTAATGAAAAACTGTTTTTT.

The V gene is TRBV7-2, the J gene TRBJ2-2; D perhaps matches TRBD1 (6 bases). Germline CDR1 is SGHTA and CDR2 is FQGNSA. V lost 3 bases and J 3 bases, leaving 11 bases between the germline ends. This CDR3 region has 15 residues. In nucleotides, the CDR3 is TGTGCCAGCAGCTTCTGGGGGCTCGACACCGGGGAGCTGTTTTTT. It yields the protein CASSFWGLDTGELFF.

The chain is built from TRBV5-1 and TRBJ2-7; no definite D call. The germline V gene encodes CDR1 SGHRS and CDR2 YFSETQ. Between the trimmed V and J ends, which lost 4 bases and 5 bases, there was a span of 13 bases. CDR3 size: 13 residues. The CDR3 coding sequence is TGCGCCAGCAGCGCACGAGGTGGGGACGAGCAGTACTTC. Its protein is CASSARGGDEQYF.

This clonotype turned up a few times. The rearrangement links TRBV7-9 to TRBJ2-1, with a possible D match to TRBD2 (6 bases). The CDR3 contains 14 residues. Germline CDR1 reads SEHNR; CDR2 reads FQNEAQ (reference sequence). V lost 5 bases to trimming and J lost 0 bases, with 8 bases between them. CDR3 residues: CASSRESSYNEQFF. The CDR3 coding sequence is TGTGCCAGCAGCCGGGAGAGCTCCTACAATGAGCAGTTCTTC.

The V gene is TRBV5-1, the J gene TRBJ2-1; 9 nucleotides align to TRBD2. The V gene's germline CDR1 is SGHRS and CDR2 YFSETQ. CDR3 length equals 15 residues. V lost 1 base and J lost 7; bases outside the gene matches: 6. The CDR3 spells CASSLLVAGDNEQFF. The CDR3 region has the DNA TGCGCCAGCAGCTTGTTAGTAGCGGGGGATAATGAGCAGTTCTTC. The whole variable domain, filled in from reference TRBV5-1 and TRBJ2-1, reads KAGVTQTPRYLIKTRGQQVTLSCSPISGHRSVSWYQQTPGQGLQFLFEYFSETQRNKGNFPGRFSGRQFSNSRSEMNVSTLELGDSALYLCASSLLVAGDNEQFFGPGTRLTVL.

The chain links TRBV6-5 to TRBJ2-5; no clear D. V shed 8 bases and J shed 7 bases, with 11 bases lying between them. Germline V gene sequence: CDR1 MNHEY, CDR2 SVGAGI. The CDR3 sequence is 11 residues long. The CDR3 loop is CASHFLGTQYF. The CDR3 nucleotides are TGTGCCAGCCACTTCTTGGGGACCCAGTACTTC.

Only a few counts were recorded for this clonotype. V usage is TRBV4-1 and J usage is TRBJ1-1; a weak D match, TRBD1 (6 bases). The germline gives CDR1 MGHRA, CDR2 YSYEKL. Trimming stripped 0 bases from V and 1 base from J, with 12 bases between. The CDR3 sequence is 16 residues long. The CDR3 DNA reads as TGCGCCAGCAGCCAAGATGGAACAGGGCCGAACACTGAAGCTTTCTTT. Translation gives CASSQDGTGPNTEAFF.

CDR3 DNA sequence: TGTGCCAGCAGCCGGGACAGAAGGTACGAGCAGTACTTC. This gives the protein CASSRDRRYEQYF. This chain links TRBV27 with TRBJ2-7; 7 bases align to TRBD1. Unmatched junction bases numbered 6, after V lost 6 bases and J lost 4 bases. Germline V lookup: CDR1 MNHEY, CDR2 SMNVEV (reference sequence). The CDR3 runs 13 residues.

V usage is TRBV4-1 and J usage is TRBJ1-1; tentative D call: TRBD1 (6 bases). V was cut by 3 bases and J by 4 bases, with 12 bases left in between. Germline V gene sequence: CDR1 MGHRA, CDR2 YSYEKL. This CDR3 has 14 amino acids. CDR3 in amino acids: CASSQEQGGTEAFF. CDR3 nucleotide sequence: TGCGCCAGCAGCCAGGAACAGGGTGGCACTGAAGCTTTCTTT.

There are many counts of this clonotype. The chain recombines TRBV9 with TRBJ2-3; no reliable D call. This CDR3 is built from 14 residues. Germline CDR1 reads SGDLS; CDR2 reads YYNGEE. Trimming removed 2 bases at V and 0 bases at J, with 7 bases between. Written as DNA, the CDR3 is TGTGCCAGCAGCGTGGTGTTAAGCACAGATACGCAGTATTTT. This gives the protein CASSVVLSTDTQYF.

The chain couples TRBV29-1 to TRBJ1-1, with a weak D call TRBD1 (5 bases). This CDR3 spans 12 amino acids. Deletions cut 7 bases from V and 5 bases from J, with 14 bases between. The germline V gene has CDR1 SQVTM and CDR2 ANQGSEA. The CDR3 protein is CSGRSGETEAFF. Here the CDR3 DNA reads TGCAGCGGCAGATCGGGGGAAACTGAAGCTTTCTTT.

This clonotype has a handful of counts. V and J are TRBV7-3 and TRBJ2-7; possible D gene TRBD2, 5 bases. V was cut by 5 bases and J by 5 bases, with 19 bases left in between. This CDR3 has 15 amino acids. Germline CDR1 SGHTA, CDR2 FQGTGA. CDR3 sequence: CASSPRPRPGDEQYF. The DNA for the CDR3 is TGTGCCAGCAGCCCTAGACCCCGACCCGGGGACGAGCAGTACTTC.

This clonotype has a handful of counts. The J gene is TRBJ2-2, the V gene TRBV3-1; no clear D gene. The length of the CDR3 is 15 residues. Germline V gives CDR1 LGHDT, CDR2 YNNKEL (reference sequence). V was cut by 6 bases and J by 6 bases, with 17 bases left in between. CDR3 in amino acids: CASRHKGFLSGELFF. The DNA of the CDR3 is TGTGCCAGCAGGCATAAGGGATTTTTATCCGGGGAGCTGTTTTTT. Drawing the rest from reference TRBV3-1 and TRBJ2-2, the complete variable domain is DTAVSQTPKYLVTQMGNDKSIKCEQNLGHDTMYWYKQDSKKFLKIMFSYNNKELIINETVPNRFSPKSPDKAHLNLHINSLELGDSAVYFCASRHKGFLSGELFFGEGSRLTVL.

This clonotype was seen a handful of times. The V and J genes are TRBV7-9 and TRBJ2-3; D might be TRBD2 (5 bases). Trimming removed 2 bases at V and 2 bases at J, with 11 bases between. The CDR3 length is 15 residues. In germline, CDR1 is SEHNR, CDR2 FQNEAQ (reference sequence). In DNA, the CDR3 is TGTGCCAGCAGCTTATTATCGGGGAACACAGATACGCAGTATTTT. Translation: CASSLLSGNTDTQYF. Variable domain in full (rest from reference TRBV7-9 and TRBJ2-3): DTGVSQNPRHKITKRGQNVTFRCDPISEHNRLYWYRQTLGQGPEFLTYFQNEAQLEKSRLLSDRFSAERPKGSFSTLEIQRTEQGDSAMYLCASSLLSGNTDTQYFGPGTRLTVL.

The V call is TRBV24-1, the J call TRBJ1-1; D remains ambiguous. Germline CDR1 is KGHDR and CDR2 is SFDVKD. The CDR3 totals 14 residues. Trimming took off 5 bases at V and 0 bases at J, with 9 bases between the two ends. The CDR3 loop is CATSGPGMNTEAFF. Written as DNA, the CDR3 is TGTGCCACCAGTGGTCCCGGGATGAACACTGAAGCTTTCTTT.

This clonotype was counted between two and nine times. CDR3 bases: TGTGCCAGCAGTTACCATCCCGAGCGGAGGGAATCCTACAATGAGCAGTTCTTC. As protein: CASSYHPERRESYNEQFF. J is TRBJ2-1 and V is TRBV6-6; tentative D call: TRBD2 (6 bases). Trimming took 2 bases from V and 1 from J, leaving 18 bases between them. Germline CDR1 reads MNHNY; CDR2 reads SVGAGI (reference sequence). This CDR3 has 18 residues.

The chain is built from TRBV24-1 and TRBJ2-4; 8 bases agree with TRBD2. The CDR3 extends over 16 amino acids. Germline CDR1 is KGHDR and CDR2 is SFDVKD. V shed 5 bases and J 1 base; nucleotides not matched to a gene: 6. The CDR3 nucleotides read TGTGCCACCAGTGCCGGGAGGGGTTTGGCCAAAAACATTCAGTACTTC. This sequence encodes CATSAGRGLAKNIQYF.

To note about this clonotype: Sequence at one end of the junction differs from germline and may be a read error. In DNA form, the CDR3 reads TGTGGCAGCAGTCCAGGGACTAGCGGGAGACAAGATACGCAGTATTTT. Translation: CGSSPGTSGRQDTQYF. J is TRBJ2-3 and V is TRBV27, with 14 bases identical to TRBD2. This CDR3 is built from 16 residues. Germline V gene data show CDR1 as MNHEY and CDR2 as SMNVEV (reference sequence).

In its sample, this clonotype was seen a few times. The DNA of the CDR3 is TGTGCCAGCAGCTCTCACACGGTGTGGAGCAACACCATATATTTT. Protein product: CASSSHTVWSNTIYF. The gene calls are TRBV14 and TRBJ1-3; D is ambiguous. Germline loops: CDR1 SGHDN, CDR2 FVKESK. The CDR3 runs 15 residues. The germline V and J ends were trimmed by 5 bases and 7 bases, with 18 bases remaining between them.

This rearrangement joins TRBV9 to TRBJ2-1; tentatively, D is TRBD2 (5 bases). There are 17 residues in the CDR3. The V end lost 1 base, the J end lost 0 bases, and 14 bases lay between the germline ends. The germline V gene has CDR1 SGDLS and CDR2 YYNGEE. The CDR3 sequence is CASSVNLRASSYNEQFF. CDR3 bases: TGTGCCAGCAGCGTAAATTTGCGGGCGAGCTCCTACAATGAGCAGTTCTTC.

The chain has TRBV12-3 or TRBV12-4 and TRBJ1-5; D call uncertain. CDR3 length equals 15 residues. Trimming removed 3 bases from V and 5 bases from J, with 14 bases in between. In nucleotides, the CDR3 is TGTGCCAGCAGTTTTGGGTGGTTGAGGGATCAGCCCCAGCATTTT. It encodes CASSFGWLRDQPQHF.

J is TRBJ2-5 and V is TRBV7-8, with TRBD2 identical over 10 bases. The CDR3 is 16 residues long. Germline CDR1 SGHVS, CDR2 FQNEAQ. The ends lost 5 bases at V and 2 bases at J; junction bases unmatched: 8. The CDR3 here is CASSPNPTSGQETQYF. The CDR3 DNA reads TGTGCCAGCAGCCCAAACCCGACTAGCGGGCAAGAGACCCAGTACTTC.

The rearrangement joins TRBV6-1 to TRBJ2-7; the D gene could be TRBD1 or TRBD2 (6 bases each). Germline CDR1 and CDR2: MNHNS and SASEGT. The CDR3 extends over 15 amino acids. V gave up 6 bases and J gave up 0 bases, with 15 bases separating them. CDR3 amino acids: CASRKGGLDSYEQYF. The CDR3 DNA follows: TGTGCCAGCAGGAAAGGGGGACTGGACTCCTACGAGCAGTACTTC.

In DNA form, the CDR3 reads TGTGCCAGCAGCTCCGGACAGGGGACCTACGAGCAGTACTTC. Residues: CASSSGQGTYEQYF. The rearrangement links TRBV7-9 to TRBJ2-7; TRBD1 aligns across 9 bases. The trim removed 4 bases at V and 2 bases at J, leaving 3 bases unmatched. Germline V gives CDR1 SEHNR, CDR2 FQNEAQ (reference sequence). CDR3 length: 14 amino acids.